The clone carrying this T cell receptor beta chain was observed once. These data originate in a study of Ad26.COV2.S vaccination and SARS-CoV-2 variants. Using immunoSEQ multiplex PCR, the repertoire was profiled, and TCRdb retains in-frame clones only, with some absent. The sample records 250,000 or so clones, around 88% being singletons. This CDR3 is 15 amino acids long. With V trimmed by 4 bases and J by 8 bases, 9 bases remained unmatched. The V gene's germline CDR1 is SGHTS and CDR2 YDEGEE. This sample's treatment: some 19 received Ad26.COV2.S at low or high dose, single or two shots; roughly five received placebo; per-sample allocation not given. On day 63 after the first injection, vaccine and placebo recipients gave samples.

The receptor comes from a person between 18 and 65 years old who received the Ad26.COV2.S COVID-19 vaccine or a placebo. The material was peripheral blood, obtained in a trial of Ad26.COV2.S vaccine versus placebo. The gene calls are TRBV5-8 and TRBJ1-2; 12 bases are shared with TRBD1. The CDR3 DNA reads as TGTGCCAGCAGCGCACCGGGACAGGGGGCGCGGGGCTACACCTTC. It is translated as CASSAPGQGARGYTF. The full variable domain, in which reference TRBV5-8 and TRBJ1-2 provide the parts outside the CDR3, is EAGVTQSPTHLIKTRGQQATLRCSPISGHTSVYWYQQALGLGLQFLLWYDEGEERNRGNFPPRFSGRQFPNYSSELNVNALELEDSALYLCASSAPGQGARGYTFGSGTRLTVV.